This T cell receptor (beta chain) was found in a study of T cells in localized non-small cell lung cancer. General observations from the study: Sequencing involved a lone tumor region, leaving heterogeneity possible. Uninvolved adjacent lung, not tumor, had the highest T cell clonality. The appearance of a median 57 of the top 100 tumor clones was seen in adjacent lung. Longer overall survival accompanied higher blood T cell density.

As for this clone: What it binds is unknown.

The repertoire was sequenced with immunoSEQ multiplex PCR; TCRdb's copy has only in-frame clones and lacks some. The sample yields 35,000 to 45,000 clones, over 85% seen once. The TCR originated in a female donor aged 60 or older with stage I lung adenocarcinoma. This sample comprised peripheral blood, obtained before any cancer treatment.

The CDR3 bases are TGTGCCACCAGCGAGGAGGGCGAGGGAAGTCAGCCCCAGCATTTT. Its protein product is CATSEEGEGSQPQHF. The rearrangement uses TRBV15 and TRBJ1-5; D not certain. Germline CDR1 and CDR2: LNHNV and YYDKDF (reference sequence). The CDR3 extends over 15 amino acids. With 5 bases removed from V and 6 bases from J, the gap between germline ends came to 17 bases.